The 18 T cell receptor beta chains listed next were all sequenced from one sample in a study of cytomegalovirus exposure and HLA in healthy donors. TCRdb keeps only in-frame clones here, not all; method: immunoSEQ multiplex PCR. The sample lists 130,000 or so clones, roughly 89% occurring once. The sample consisted of PBMCs. Receptors originate from a woman between 18 and 29 years old in good health and CMV-seropositive.

This chain links TRBV7-2 with TRBJ1-3, with a possible D match to TRBD1 (6 bases). Trimming stripped 5 bases from V and 1 base from J, with 9 bases between. Germline V gene sequence: CDR1 SGHTA, CDR2 FQGNSA. The length of the CDR3 is 14 residues. The CDR3 sequence: CASSDRWSGNTIYF. Here the CDR3 DNA reads TGTGCCAGCAGCGACAGGTGGTCTGGAAACACCATATATTTT.

This CDR3 reads CASREITSGVYNEQFF. The CDR3 DNA sequence: TGTGCCAGCAGAGAAATTACTAGCGGGGTCTACAATGAGCAGTTCTTC. The chain carries TRBV2 and TRBJ2-1; TRBD2 aligns across 10 bases. V lost 6 bases, J lost 3 bases, and 8 bases stayed unmatched. The CDR3 runs 16 residues. CDR1 is SNHLY, CDR2 FYNNEI, per germline.

The table lists this clone with a count of one. The rearrangement links TRBV7-9 to TRBJ2-7; no reliable D call. The V end lost 6 bases, the J end lost 0 bases, and 12 bases lay between the germline ends. Germline V gene sequence: CDR1 SEHNR, CDR2 FQNEAQ (reference sequence). This CDR3 has 14 residues. The CDR3 reads CASSPRSDSYEQYF. CDR3 DNA sequence: TGTGCCAGCAGTCCTCGCTCAGACTCCTACGAGCAGTACTTC.

The genes are TRBV18 and TRBJ2-2, with D tentatively TRBD1 (5 bases). V was pared by 10 bases and J by 1 base, with 16 bases between. Germline V gene sequence: CDR1 KGHSH, CDR2 LQKENI. The CDR3 runs 15 residues. CDR3 DNA sequence: TGTGCCACCGGATCCGCAGGGTTGAACACCGGGGAGCTGTTTTTT. Translated, it gives CATGSAGLNTGELFF.

The chain employs TRBV5-1 and TRBJ2-5; TRBD1 agrees at 7 bases. This CDR3 is built from 15 residues. The trim removed 6 bases at V and 2 bases at J, leaving 10 bases unmatched. Germline values: CDR1 SGHRS, CDR2 YFSETQ. As DNA, the CDR3 is TGCGCCAGCAAGAGGGGACAGAATTTTCAAGAGACCCAGTACTTC. This encodes CASKRGQNFQETQYF.

The rearrangement links TRBV28 to TRBJ1-5, with 10 bases identical to TRBD1. Germline V lookup: CDR1 MDHEN, CDR2 SYDVKM. This CDR3 comprises 15 residues. Germline trimming cut 3 bases from V and 5 bases from J; bases unmatched to any gene: 4. CDR3 coding DNA: TGTGCCAGCAGTTTGGGACAGGGGAGGGATCAGCCCCAGCATTTT. The encoded protein is CASSLGQGRDQPQHF.

The chain joins TRBV19 to TRBJ2-7; TRBD1 aligns across 9 bases. The V gene end was trimmed by 3 bases and the J gene end by 4 bases; junction bases not matched to a gene: 7. Germline-derived CDR1 and CDR2 are LNHDA and SQIVND (reference sequence). The CDR3 is made up of 15 amino acids. The CDR3 DNA follows: TGTGCCAGTAGTATCGTACAGGGGGCAGAGTACGAGCAGTACTTC. Protein sequence: CASSIVQGAEYEQYF.

The chain employs TRBV19 and TRBJ1-1; the D gene is possibly TRBD1 (5 bases). V was clipped by 4 bases and J by 4 bases, with 10 bases between them. The CDR3 has 13 amino acids. CDR1 is LNHDA and CDR2 is SQIVND in the germline V gene (reference sequence). CDR3 amino acids: CASSTGLGTEAFF. CDR3 bases: TGTGCCAGTAGTACAGGGCTGGGCACTGAAGCTTTCTTT. The whole variable domain, filled in from reference TRBV19 and TRBJ1-1, reads DGGITQSPKYLFRKEGQNVTLSCEQNLNHDAMYWYRQDPGQGLRLIYYSQIVNDFQKGDIAEGYSVSREKKESFPLTVTSAQKNPTAFYLCASSTGLGTEAFFGQGTRLTVV.

The V gene is TRBV5-1, the J gene TRBJ2-5; TRBD2 matches 11 bases. V lost 0 bases, J lost 2 bases, and 6 bases stayed unmatched. The CDR3 runs to 17 residues. Germline V lookup: CDR1 SGHRS, CDR2 YFSETQ. The DNA of the CDR3 is TGCGCCAGCAGCTTGGCGGCTAGCGGGGGGTCTCAAGAGACCCAGTACTTC. Translating it yields CASSLAASGGSQETQYF. The full variable domain, completed using reference TRBV5-1 and TRBJ2-5, is KAGVTQTPRYLIKTRGQQVTLSCSPISGHRSVSWYQQTPGQGLQFLFEYFSETQRNKGNFPGRFSGRQFSNSRSEMNVSTLELGDSALYLCASSLAASGGSQETQYFGPGTRLLVL.

This sequence joins TRBV19 and TRBJ2-3, with D unclear. Looked up from germline, CDR1 is LNHDA and CDR2 is SQIVND (reference sequence). This CDR3 is built from 15 residues. Trimming left V 5 bases short and J 0 bases short, with 12 bases between. The CDR3 region is CASSRKQLSTDTQYF. The DNA for the CDR3 is TGTGCCAGTAGTCGGAAACAGCTTAGCACAGATACGCAGTATTTT.

The chain uses TRBV28 and TRBJ1-2; 7 nucleotides agree with TRBD1. Per germline, CDR1 MDHEN and CDR2 SYDVKM. V lost 6 bases, J lost 5 bases, and 6 bases stayed unmatched. This CDR3 region has 13 residues. This CDR3 is CASSADRVYGYTF. The CDR3 bases are TGTGCCAGCAGCGCAGACAGGGTGTATGGCTACACCTTC.

The V and J genes are TRBV7-9 and TRBJ2-3; a possible D gene is TRBD1 (6 bases). The germline V and J ends were trimmed by 1 base and 0 bases, with 11 bases remaining between them. The CDR3 is 16 amino acids. CDR1 and CDR2 (germline): SEHNR, FQNEAQ (reference sequence). CDR3 in DNA: TGTGCCAGCAGCTTAGTTGGCGACAGGAGCACAGATACGCAGTATTTT. Its protein product is CASSLVGDRSTDTQYF.

The CDR3 region is CASSLVHLGGVDNEQFF. CDR3 coding DNA: TGTGCCAGCAGCTTGGTTCACTTGGGGGGGGTAGACAATGAGCAGTTCTTC. J is TRBJ2-1 and V is TRBV5-4; 7 bases align to TRBD2. The V gene's germline CDR1 is SGHNT and CDR2 YYREEE (reference sequence). The CDR3 loop spans 17 amino acids. Trimming removed 0 bases from V and 5 bases from J; junction bases left unmatched: 11. Combining the CDR3 with reference TRBV5-4 and TRBJ2-1 gives the whole variable domain ETGVTQSPTHLIKTRGQQVTLRCSSQSGHNTVSWYQQALGQGPQFIFQYYREEENGRGNFPPRFSGLQFPNYSSELNVNALELDDSALYLCASSLVHLGGVDNEQFFGPGTRLTVL.

The chain carries TRBV10-3 and TRBJ2-3, with 10 bases identical to TRBD2. V shed 10 bases and J 2 bases; nucleotides not matched to a gene: 12. The V gene's germline CDR1 is ENHRY and CDR2 SYGVKD. The length of the CDR3 is 16 residues. The DNA for the CDR3 is TGTGCCACGTGGGGGATCCTAGCGGGGGACACAGATACGCAGTATTTT. Its protein product is CATWGILAGDTDTQYF.

V is TRBV9 and J is TRBJ1-1, with 12 bases matching TRBD1. With 0 bases clipped from V and 0 bases from J, the junction kept 3 bases outside the gene matches. The CDR3 is made up of 17 amino acids. Germline assignment: CDR1 SGDLS and CDR2 YYNGEE. The CDR3 bases are TGTGCCAGCAGCGTAGGGGGGACAGGGGGCGTGAACACTGAAGCTTTCTTT. Translation gives CASSVGGTGGVNTEAFF.

The J gene is TRBJ2-7, the V gene TRBV2; D gene unclear. V lost 9 bases, J lost 0 bases, and 12 bases lay in between. The germline gives CDR1 SNHLY, CDR2 FYNNEI. The CDR3 covers 13 residues. CDR3 DNA sequence: TGTGCCAGTGACACGTCGAGCTCCTACGAGCAGTACTTC. Its translation is CASDTSSSYEQYF.

The chain recombines TRBV5-1 with TRBJ2-2; 8 bases are a match to TRBD2. V was pared by 3 bases and J by 3 bases, with 4 bases of the junction left unmatched. The germline gives CDR1 SGHRS, CDR2 YFSETQ. The CDR3 is 15 residues long. The CDR3 coding sequence is TGCGCCAGCAGCTCCGGGGGGGCGCACACCGGGGAGCTGTTTTTT. Its protein is CASSSGGAHTGELFF. Looking up the rest from reference TRBV5-1 and TRBJ2-2 gives the full variable domain: KAGVTQTPRYLIKTRGQQVTLSCSPISGHRSVSWYQQTPGQGLQFLFEYFSETQRNKGNFPGRFSGRQFSNSRSEMNVSTLELGDSALYLCASSSGGAHTGELFFGEGSRLTVL.

V is TRBV14 and J is TRBJ1-1; 12 nucleotides agree with TRBD1. With 4 bases clipped from V and 7 bases from J, the junction kept 7 bases outside the gene matches. This CDR3 is 15 amino acids long. Germline V gene data show CDR1 as SGHDN and CDR2 as FVKESK. CDR3 bases: TGTGCCAGCAGCCCCCTCCGGGACAGGGGGCTTGAAGCTTTCTTT. Protein product: CASSPLRDRGLEAFF.